The clone carrying this T cell receptor (beta chain) turned up a few times. From the RACE reads, TCRdb called clonotypes with MiXCR, one entry per CDR3 protein. The table lists about 35,000 distinct CDR3 sequences, 5% to 7% of them singletons. This sample is drawn from a study of human T cells and chemical hapten exposure. The CDR3 runs 15 residues. V lost 0 bases to trimming and J lost 1 base, with 10 bases between them. Germline V gene lookup returns CDR1 SGHRS and CDR2 YFSETQ. Stated time point: patch test 1, 2 weeks after DPC sensitization. Treatment of the sample: therapeutic diphenylcyclopropenone sensitization with weekly scalp DPC. Total RNA extraction was carried out from unfractionated whole blood.

V and J are TRBV5-1 and TRBJ1-1, with a weak D call TRBD1 (5 bases). This sequence originates from a woman aged 30 to 39 with alopecia areata. Some clones in this sample may be carry-over from other donors' samples. The sample was whole blood, taken in connection with sensitization to the hapten diphenylcyclopropenone (DPC). In nucleotides, the CDR3 is TGCGCCAGCAGCTTGGTGATGGGGGGGAACACTGAAGCTTTCTTT. It is translated as CASSLVMGGNTEAFF. Filled out from reference TRBV5-1 and TRBJ1-1, the complete variable domain reads KAGVTQTPRYLIKTRGQQVTLSCSPISGHRSVSWYQQTPGQGLQFLFEYFSETQRNKGNFPGRFSGRQFSNSRSEMNVSTLELGDSALYLCASSLVMGGNTEAFFGQGTRLTVV.